This is a list of T cell receptor beta chains from one sample in a study of regulatory T cells in long-lasting Graves disease. TCRdb reprocessed the multiplex PCR reads via MiXCR and lists one record per CDR3 protein. The data show roughly 300,000 distinct CDR3 sequences, about 20% seen once. The sequences come from peripheral blood mononuclear cells (PBMCs), collected when the disease was refractory, from a patient treated with antithyroid drugs. These receptors came from a female donor with Graves disease. CDR3s include the opening cysteine and the closing phenylalanine or tryptophan. D genes are given only for firm matches. Clone size appears in some rows only: once, few, many, or a class for an expanded clone.

CDR3nt: TGTGCCAGCTCAGTCAGACAGGTTAGCAATCAGCCCCAGCATTTT
CDR3aa: CASSVRQVSNQPQHF
d_gene: .
v_gene: TRBV18
j_gene: TRBJ1-5
abundance: .

CDR3nt: TGTGCCAGCAGTTTAGTACTGACTAGCACAGATACGCAGTATTTT
CDR3aa: CASSLVLTSTDTQYF
d_gene: .
v_gene: TRBV28
j_gene: TRBJ2-3
abundance: .

CDR3nt: TGTGCCAGCAGTTCGGACAGGGGGAGGAATGATCCCCAGCATTTT
CDR3aa: CASSSDRGRNDPQHF
d_gene: TRBD1
v_gene: TRBV12-3/TRBV12-4
j_gene: TRBJ1-5
abundance: many

CDR3nt: TGTGCCAGCAGGGGACTAGCGGGAGGGGGTACGCAGTATTTT
CDR3aa: CASRGLAGGGTQYF
d_gene: TRBD2
v_gene: TRBV28
j_gene: TRBJ2-3
abundance: many

CDR3nt: TGTGCCAGCAGTCGGCGAGGGGCTGCGGAGACCCAGTACTTC
CDR3aa: CASSRRGAAETQYF
d_gene: .
v_gene: TRBV27
j_gene: TRBJ2-5
abundance: many

CDR3nt: TGTGCCAGCAGTTCGGCTAGCGGGAGACCTTCCGCAGATACGCAGTATTTT
CDR3aa: CASSSASGRPSADTQYF
d_gene: TRBD2
v_gene: TRBV6-5
j_gene: TRBJ2-3
abundance: .

CDR3nt: TGTGCCAGCAGCACGTCGGATGGCGCGCTGAACACTGAAGCTTTCTTT
CDR3aa: CASSTSDGALNTEAFF
d_gene: .
v_gene: TRBV5-6
j_gene: TRBJ1-1
abundance: many

CDR3nt: TGTGCCAGCAGCTTATTCCGGGACAGAGCGGGGACCTTC
CDR3aa: CASSLFRDRAGTF
d_gene: TRBD1
v_gene: TRBV7-2
j_gene: TRBJ1-2
abundance: once

CDR3nt: TGCAGTGCTAGAGATAGAGGGGGCCATGGCTACACCTTC
CDR3aa: CSARDRGGHGYTF
d_gene: TRBD1
v_gene: TRBV20-1
j_gene: TRBJ1-2
abundance: many

CDR3nt: TGTGCCAGCAGGGGGGACAGGGACTCTGGAAACACCATATATTTT
CDR3aa: CASRGDRDSGNTIYF
d_gene: TRBD1
v_gene: TRBV12-3/TRBV12-4
j_gene: TRBJ1-3
abundance: many

CDR3nt: TGCGCCAGCAGCTCCAGGTCCTCGAACACTGAAGCTTTCTTT
CDR3aa: CASSSRSSNTEAFF
d_gene: .
v_gene: TRBV5-1
j_gene: TRBJ1-1
abundance: .

CDR3nt: TGTGCCAGCAGCTTATTTGGAGGGATGAACACTGAAGCTTTCTTT
CDR3aa: CASSLFGGMNTEAFF
d_gene: .
v_gene: TRBV7-9
j_gene: TRBJ1-1
abundance: many

CDR3nt: TGCGCCAGCAGCACCGGAGGGACAGGGGGCCGAACTGAAGCTTTCTTT
CDR3aa: CASSTGGTGGRTEAFF
d_gene: TRBD1
v_gene: TRBV5-1
j_gene: TRBJ1-1
abundance: .

CDR3nt: TGTGCCAGCCTAGGAGACAGGGCCACAGCTCTGCCCTTAATCGGGGCTTTCTTT
CDR3aa: CASLGDRATALPLIGAFF
d_gene: TRBD1
v_gene: TRBV2
j_gene: TRBJ1-1
abundance: many

CDR3nt: TGTGCCAGCACCTCAAGAGGGGGCAGGGGACAGCCCCAGCATTTT
CDR3aa: CASTSRGGRGQPQHF
d_gene: TRBD1
v_gene: TRBV28
j_gene: TRBJ1-5
abundance: many

CDR3nt: TGCGCCAGCAGCCTGGATATAGGCCGACAAGAGACCCAGTACTTC
CDR3aa: CASSLDIGRQETQYF
d_gene: .
v_gene: TRBV5-1
j_gene: TRBJ2-5
abundance: .

CDR3nt: TGTGCCAGCAGTGGACAGGGGGCCGATAATTCACCCCTCCACTTT
CDR3aa: CASSGQGADNSPLHF
d_gene: TRBD1
v_gene: TRBV2
j_gene: TRBJ1-6
abundance: many

CDR3nt: TGTGCCAGCAGCCAACACCCCACTAGTACACCGGACGAGCAGTACTTC
CDR3aa: CASSQHPTSTPDEQYF
d_gene: .
v_gene: TRBV4-2
j_gene: TRBJ2-7
abundance: .

CDR3nt: TGCGCCAGCAGCTTGGGAGGGACGCGCTCTGGAAACACCATATATTTT
CDR3aa: CASSLGGTRSGNTIYF
d_gene: .
v_gene: TRBV5-1
j_gene: TRBJ1-3
abundance: .

CDR3nt: TGCAGCGTTGAAAGGGGGGCAGCCTTAACCTACAATGAGCAGTTCTTC
CDR3aa: CSVERGAALTYNEQFF
d_gene: .
v_gene: TRBV29-1
j_gene: TRBJ2-1
abundance: .

CDR3nt: TGCAGTGCTAGCGGGGGGCCAAACAATGAGCAGTTCTTC
CDR3aa: CSASGGPNNEQFF
d_gene: .
v_gene: TRBV20-1
j_gene: TRBJ2-1
abundance: few

CDR3nt: TGTGCCAGCACTCCCGGGACTAGCGGGAGGGGGTACAATGAGCAGTTCTTC
CDR3aa: CASTPGTSGRGYNEQFF
d_gene: TRBD2
v_gene: TRBV12-3/TRBV12-4
j_gene: TRBJ2-1
abundance: .

CDR3nt: TGTGCCAGCAGCCACAGGGGGAAGTCCTACGAGCAGTACTTC
CDR3aa: CASSHRGKSYEQYF
d_gene: TRBD1
v_gene: TRBV7-2
j_gene: TRBJ2-7
abundance: few

CDR3nt: TGTGCCAGCTCACCAACCAGCGGAAACACAGATACGCAGTATTTT
CDR3aa: CASSPTSGNTDTQYF
d_gene: .
v_gene: TRBV18
j_gene: TRBJ2-3
abundance: few

CDR3nt: TGTGCCAGCAGTTTCAACAGGGATCTCAACGAGCAGTACTTC
CDR3aa: CASSFNRDLNEQYF
d_gene: .
v_gene: TRBV6-2/TRBV6-3
j_gene: TRBJ2-7
abundance: many

CDR3nt: TGTGCCAGCAGTTACTCGATTTCCGGGGAGCTGTTTTTT
CDR3aa: CASSYSISGELFF
d_gene: .
v_gene: TRBV6-2/TRBV6-3
j_gene: TRBJ2-2
abundance: few

CDR3nt: TGTGCCAGCAGACCCGAGGGGCTCAATGCTGGCTACACCTTC
CDR3aa: CASRPEGLNAGYTF
d_gene: .
v_gene: TRBV12-3/TRBV12-4
j_gene: TRBJ1-2
abundance: many

CDR3nt: TGTGCCAGCAGTCTCGACACGTCTAACTATGGCTACACCTTC
CDR3aa: CASSLDTSNYGYTF
d_gene: .
v_gene: TRBV28
j_gene: TRBJ1-2
abundance: .

CDR3nt: TGTGCCAGCAGCGTTAGCGCTAACTATGGCTACACCTTC
CDR3aa: CASSVSANYGYTF
d_gene: .
v_gene: TRBV12-3/TRBV12-4
j_gene: TRBJ1-2
abundance: many

CDR3nt: TGTGCCACCCACAGTTTCCTTTATGGCTACACCTTC
CDR3aa: CATHSFLYGYTF
d_gene: .
v_gene: TRBV24-1
j_gene: TRBJ1-2
abundance: few

CDR3nt: TGTGCCAGCAGCTTAGTGGGGGGTTCGAATTCACCCCTCCACTTT
CDR3aa: CASSLVGGSNSPLHF
d_gene: .
v_gene: TRBV11-3
j_gene: TRBJ1-6
abundance: .

CDR3nt: TGTGCCAGCAGTTTATCGCCGGGGGGCAGGGTCTATGGCTACACCTTC
CDR3aa: CASSLSPGGRVYGYTF
d_gene: .
v_gene: TRBV28
j_gene: TRBJ1-2
abundance: many

CDR3nt: TGTGCCAGCAGCCTGGGACAGGGTGAACGGACCCAGTACTTC
CDR3aa: CASSLGQGERTQYF
d_gene: TRBD1
v_gene: TRBV7-9
j_gene: TRBJ2-5
abundance: many

CDR3nt: TGTGCCAGCAGCTCAAATGTAGAGGGGCAGTTCTTC
CDR3aa: CASSSNVEGQFF
d_gene: .
v_gene: TRBV7-2
j_gene: TRBJ2-1
abundance: .

CDR3nt: TGTGCTAGTGGTTTGGTACTAGTAGGGATACACAAGAAGACTGAAGCTTTCTTT
CDR3aa: CASGLVLVGIHKKTEAFF
d_gene: .
v_gene: TRBV12-5
j_gene: TRBJ1-1
abundance: few

CDR3nt: TGTGCCTGGGGGACAGGGGGCTTCGGTAATGAAAAACTGTTTTTT
CDR3aa: CAWGTGGFGNEKLFF
d_gene: TRBD1
v_gene: TRBV30
j_gene: TRBJ1-4
abundance: many

CDR3nt: TGCGCCAGCAGCCAAGCCAGGGGCGACACTGAAGCTTTCTTT
CDR3aa: CASSQARGDTEAFF
d_gene: .
v_gene: TRBV4-3
j_gene: TRBJ1-1
abundance: .

CDR3nt: TGTGCCAGCAGCACGGGGGCGGGACATACAGAGACCCAGTACTTC
CDR3aa: CASSTGAGHTETQYF
d_gene: .
v_gene: TRBV7-2
j_gene: TRBJ2-5
abundance: many

CDR3nt: TGTGCCAGCAGCGGGGGCGACAGTTCTTTCAATCAGCCCCAGCATTTT
CDR3aa: CASSGGDSSFNQPQHF
d_gene: .
v_gene: TRBV7-2
j_gene: TRBJ1-5
abundance: .

CDR3nt: TGTGCCAGCACCCCAAGGGGGGTCTTTAGCACAGATACGCAGTATTTT
CDR3aa: CASTPRGVFSTDTQYF
d_gene: .
v_gene: TRBV2
j_gene: TRBJ2-3
abundance: .

CDR3nt: TGTGCCAGCAGCTTGTCCGCCGGGACAGCGACCGACGAGCAGTACTTC
CDR3aa: CASSLSAGTATDEQYF
d_gene: TRBD1
v_gene: TRBV5-5
j_gene: TRBJ2-7
abundance: many

CDR3nt: TGTGCCAGCAGTTCTAGCGGGCAGACCTACGAGCAGTACTTC
CDR3aa: CASSSSGQTYEQYF
d_gene: TRBD2
v_gene: TRBV2
j_gene: TRBJ2-7
abundance: many

CDR3nt: TGTGCCAGCAGTTCCTGGACAGGCACCGTTCTTAACTATGGCTACACCTTC
CDR3aa: CASSSWTGTVLNYGYTF
d_gene: TRBD1
v_gene: TRBV28
j_gene: TRBJ1-2
abundance: many

CDR3nt: TGTGCCTGGAGTACCGGACAGGGGGCCACTGAAGCTTTCTTT
CDR3aa: CAWSTGQGATEAFF
d_gene: TRBD1
v_gene: TRBV30
j_gene: TRBJ1-1
abundance: many

CDR3nt: TGTGCCAGCAGCTCCGCAGGGCCTGAAACGGGCACTGAAGCTTTCTTT
CDR3aa: CASSSAGPETGTEAFF
d_gene: .
v_gene: TRBV28
j_gene: TRBJ1-1
abundance: once

CDR3nt: TGTGCCAGCGGAGCGCTTCAGGAGACCCAGTACTTC
CDR3aa: CASGALQETQYF
d_gene: .
v_gene: TRBV7-9
j_gene: TRBJ2-5
abundance: few

CDR3nt: TGTGCCAGCAGCTTTGGAGACAGGGGGCTAGGAGGGCCCCACGTGGAAGCTTTCTTT
CDR3aa: CASSFGDRGLGGPHVEAFF
d_gene: TRBD1
v_gene: TRBV7-9
j_gene: TRBJ1-1
abundance: few